There are many counts of the clone carrying this TCR beta chain. Antigen: not known. This entry belongs to a study of identical twins. TCRdb redid the calling of the 5' RACE reads with MiXCR, one entry per CDR3 protein. This sample has 300,000 or so distinct CDR3 sequences, with just under 9.5% found just once. V gave up 4 bases and J gave up 2 bases, with 3 bases separating them. Germline V lookup: CDR1 KGHSY, CDR2 FQNENV. The CDR3 consists of 11 residues. Regarding the study as a whole: Some out-of-frame alpha sequences were shared by twins, and these showed excess low generation probability. Analyses of zero insertions could, in part, be confounded by invariant MAIT and iNKT cells. Cross-sectional statistical analysis was relied on for the conclusions, without the same donors being followed.

The data also belong to a second study, concerning yellow fever vaccine responses in identical twins. That investigation notes: Twins reportedly showed a vaccine T cell response that seemed partly convergent and partly personalized.

This receptor was taken from a woman aged 18 to 35 in good health. Source material: CD8+ T cells sorted from blood. The rearrangement uses TRBV16 and TRBJ2-7, with no clear D. Here the CDR3 reads CASSRAYEQYF. The CDR3 DNA sequence: TGTGCCAGCAGCCGGGCCTACGAGCAGTACTTC.